This TCR beta chain is drawn from a study of OX40 agonist ivuxolimab in advanced cancers. CDR3 length: 16 amino acids. V was pared by 1 base and J by 4 bases, with 14 bases between. Germline CDR1 is LGHNA and CDR2 is YSLEER. Measured with immunoSEQ multiplex PCR; TCRdb has only the in-frame clones, and not every one. The data show about 59,000 clones, about 91% seen once. The chain couples TRBV4-3 to TRBJ2-4; D is perhaps TRBD1 or TRBD2 (6 bases each). The sequences come from CD4+ or CD8+ T cells sorted from blood, collected in a trial of the OX40 agonist ivuxolimab. The source of this sequence is an adult with an advanced solid tumor such as melanoma, head and neck, liver or kidney cancer. CDR3 protein: CASSQGAEGDKNIQYF. The DNA for the CDR3 is TGCGCCAGCAGCCAAGGCGCGGAGGGGGATAAAAACATTCAGTACTTC.